The entry below gives a single TCR beta chain sequence along with its context. The repertoire was sequenced with immunoSEQ multiplex PCR; TCRdb's copy has only in-frame clones and lacks some. Among fewer than 200,000 clones listed, about four fifths were seen once. These data belong to a study of blood T cell repertoires in COVID-19. Study overall: Samples representing acute and convalescent COVID-19 were sourced from the United States, Italy and Spain.

This CDR3 region has 18 residues. Germline loops: CDR1 SGDLS, CDR2 YYNGEE. Trimming took 3 bases from V and 9 from J; bases not matched to a gene: 13. The TCR was taken from an older man with active or convalescent COVID-19. The genes are TRBV9 and TRBJ2-1; 15 nucleotides line up with TRBD2. The specimen sequenced was peripheral blood. DNA of the CDR3: TGTGCCAGCAGCGGATCCGGGACTAGCGGGGGGCCCTGGGCTGAGCAGTTCTTC. Translation gives CASSGSGTSGGPWAEQFF.